Here is one T cell receptor beta chain with its context. How the authors handled the data: Scientists estimated how many nucleated cells there were by amplifying reference gene primers. TCRdb keeps only in-frame clones here, not all; method: immunoSEQ multiplex PCR. That table gives V, J and clone size, and the DNA gave D and trimming. This table holds 200,000 or so clones, approximately 80% found once. This sample was included in a study of blood T cell repertoires in COVID-19. The overall study: The United States, Italy and Spain provided the acute and convalescent COVID-19 samples. PBMCs, B-cell-depleted T cells, or T cells provided the cDNA or gDNA that made up the material.

Germline trimming cut 6 bases from V and 3 bases from J; bases unmatched to any gene: 15. Per the germline V gene, CDR1 is MDHEN and CDR2 is SYDVKM. The CDR3 runs 19 residues. The receptor comes from a human donor with acute or convalescent COVID-19. The donor label of this sample is uncertain. This chain connects TRBV28 to TRBJ1-5; 12 nucleotides align to TRBD1. The material sequenced was peripheral blood. CDR3 loop: CASRSGTGGAGYLNQPQHF. CDR3 nucleotides: TGTGCCAGCAGGTCCGGGACAGGGGGCGCGGGTTACCTCAATCAGCCCCAGCATTTT.